The 29 T cell receptor beta chains given below trace back to one sample, sequenced in a study of T cell repertoires in cytomegalovirus infection. Using its own MiXCR run on the reads, TCRdb lists one record per CDR3 protein. Among a few hundred thousand distinct CDR3 sequences listed, around 27% were seen once. Sequenced material: PBMCs. The receptors were sampled from a human donor in good health (CMV status not recorded). Some clones in this sample may be carry-over from other donors' samples.

This clonotype was picked up a small number of times. The chain employs TRBV6-2 or TRBV6-3 and TRBJ1-1; 8 bases map to TRBD1. The V and J ends lost 0 bases and 10 bases, in that order; junction bases with no gene match: 7. Germline V gives CDR1 MNHEY, CDR2 SVGEGT. The CDR3 runs to 14 residues. Here the CDR3 DNA reads TGTGCCAGCAGTTACTCTAGGACAGGGTTGACAGCTTTCTTT. As protein: CASSYSRTGLTAFF.

In this sample, this clonotype turned up a few times. V gene TRBV6-1 combines with J gene TRBJ2-3; 8 bases match TRBD1. The V and J ends lost 6 bases and 6 bases, in that order; junction bases with no gene match: 5. The CDR3 loop spans 13 amino acids. Looked up from germline, CDR1 is MNHNS and CDR2 is SASEGT. The CDR3 nucleotides are TGTGCCAGCAGCGCGGACAGGGCGGATACGCAGTATTTT. Its protein product is CASSADRADTQYF.

This clonotype has just a few counts. The J gene is TRBJ2-7, the V gene TRBV28; 7 nucleotides match TRBD2. Germline CDR1 MDHEN, CDR2 SYDVKM. V trimming: 8 bases; J trimming: 4 bases; junction bases outside the gene matches: 11. This CDR3 comprises 14 residues. CDR3 loop: CASGPRGLIYEQYF. DNA of the CDR3: TGTGCCAGCGGACCCCGGGGACTAATATACGAGCAGTACTTC. The full variable domain, completed using reference TRBV28 and TRBJ2-7, is DVKVTQSSRYLVKRTGEKVFLECVQDMDHENMFWYRQDPGLGLRLIYFSYDVKMKEKGDIPEGYSVSREKKERFSLILESASTNQTSMYLCASGPRGLIYEQYFGPGTRLTVT.

This clonotype was observed at least ten times. The chain links TRBV7-8 to TRBJ2-5, with TRBD2 as a possible D gene (6 bases). With 5 bases removed from V and 4 bases from J, the gap between germline ends came to 14 bases. The CDR3 is made up of 14 amino acids. Germline V gene lookup returns CDR1 SGHVS and CDR2 FQNEAQ. The DNA for the CDR3 is TGTGCCAGCAGCGCGGGGTTGAGGGGAGAGACCCAGTACTTC. As protein: CASSAGLRGETQYF.

This clonotype has ten or more counts. This chain links TRBV6-6 with TRBJ1-2; 7 nucleotides line up with TRBD1. This CDR3 is 14 amino acids long. V lost 5 bases and J lost 4; bases outside the gene matches: 7. CDR1 MNHNY and CDR2 SVGAGI come from the germline V gene (reference sequence). The CDR3 here is CASSPRQGSYGYTF. The CDR3 DNA reads TGTGCCAGCAGTCCTAGACAGGGAAGCTATGGCTACACCTTC.

The genes are TRBV6-2 or TRBV6-3 and TRBJ2-1; TRBD1 aligns across 8 bases. The CDR3 consists of 21 residues. The V segment lost 2 bases and the J segment 1 base; nucleotides outside the gene matches: 19. The germline V gene encodes CDR1 MNHEY and CDR2 SVGEGT. DNA of the CDR3: TGTGCCAGCAGTTACCTAGGACAGGGAAGGCCCCTACCTAGGTCCTACAATGAGCAGTTCTTC. Residues: CASSYLGQGRPLPRSYNEQFF.

This clonotype has a count of ten or more. The chain uses TRBV4-1 and TRBJ2-4; D call uncertain. The CDR3 is made up of 18 amino acids. Trimming took off 0 bases at V and 0 bases at J, with 15 bases between the two ends. CDR1 and CDR2 from the germline V gene are MGHRA and YSYEKL. In DNA form, the CDR3 reads TGCGCCAGCAGCCAAGATCCCAGGAGACTGCTAGCCAAAAACATTCAGTACTTC. It is translated as CASSQDPRRLLAKNIQYF.

The chain combines TRBV5-1 with TRBJ2-5, with D unresolved. Germline values: CDR1 SGHRS, CDR2 YFSETQ. The V end lost 5 bases, the J end lost 2 bases, and 4 bases lay between the germline ends. This CDR3 region has 11 residues. CDR3 loop: CASRGQETQYF. The CDR3 DNA is TGCGCCAGCAGAGGACAAGAGACCCAGTACTTC.

This clonotype was observed a handful of times. The chain links TRBV10-3 to TRBJ2-7, with D unresolved. V lost 2 bases and J lost 1, with 3 bases in between. The CDR3 is 12 amino acids. Germline CDR1 is ENHRY and CDR2 is SYGVKD. CDR3 residues: CAISETSYEQYF. The CDR3 nucleotides are TGTGCCATCAGTGAGACATCCTACGAGCAGTACTTC.

This clonotype came up many times. The V call is TRBV7-2, the J call TRBJ2-7; 8 bases fit TRBD2. The CDR3 is 14 residues long. Germline CDR1 SGHTA, CDR2 FQGNSA. V gave up 4 bases and J gave up 3 bases; unmatched junction bases: 5. The chain's CDR3 is CASSSQRGSYEQYV. CDR3 nucleotide sequence: TGTGCCAGCAGCTCGCAGCGGGGGAGCTACGAGCAGTACGTC.

This clonotype was seen a few times. The DNA for the CDR3 is TGTGCCAGCCGAAGGACAGCCGGTGGGGAGACCCAGTACTTC. Translating it yields CASRRTAGGETQYF. The chain joins TRBV12-3 or TRBV12-4 to TRBJ2-5, with TRBD1 as a possible D gene (6 bases). V dropped 8 bases and J dropped 5 bases, with 18 bases sitting between them. This CDR3 region has 14 residues.

This chain uses TRBV12-3 or TRBV12-4 with TRBJ1-5; tentative D call: TRBD1 (6 bases). The CDR3 sequence is 15 residues long. V shed 6 bases and J shed 7 bases, with 19 bases lying between them. The CDR3 here is CASSFGGGAGQPQHF. As DNA, the CDR3 is TGTGCCAGCAGCTTCGGCGGGGGCGCAGGACAGCCCCAGCATTTT.

This clonotype has a count of ten or more. The CDR3 protein is CASSRQGPNTEAFF. The CDR3 DNA reads as TGTGCCAGCAGCCGACAGGGACCGAACACTGAAGCTTTCTTT. The chain is built from TRBV7-2 and TRBJ1-1; 7 bases fit TRBD1. This CDR3 has 14 residues. Per germline, CDR1 SGHTA and CDR2 FQGNSA. Trimming cost V 5 bases and J 1 base; bases outside gene matches: 4.

The V gene is TRBV20-1, the J gene TRBJ2-2, with 10 bases lining up with TRBD2. Germline V lookup: CDR1 DFQATT, CDR2 SNEGSKA (reference sequence). The CDR3 is 15 residues long. After removal of 2 bases from V and 7 bases from J, the junction contained 7 bases not matched to a gene. Here the CDR3 reads CSARPSGRAGGELFF. For the CDR3, the DNA is TGCAGTGCTAGACCGAGCGGGAGGGCTGGCGGGGAGCTGTTTTTT.

In its sample, this clonotype was seen many times. The chain carries TRBV7-2 and TRBJ2-3, with 8 positions matching TRBD2. CDR3 length: 16 residues. With V trimmed by 6 bases and J by 0 bases, 8 bases remained unmatched. CDR1 and CDR2 from the germline V gene are SGHTA and FQGNSA. CDR3 residues: CASRARGGLSTDTQYF. In DNA form, the CDR3 reads TGTGCCAGCAGGGCCCGGGGGGGCCTTAGCACAGATACGCAGTATTTT.

This clonotype occurred a few times. This chain uses TRBV12-3 or TRBV12-4 with TRBJ1-1; D remains unclear. V was cut by 5 bases and J by 6 bases, with 22 bases left in between. CDR3 length: 16 amino acids. CDR3 DNA sequence: TGTGCCAGCAGTGCCCAACATGGGTTTGTACGCCCTGAAGCTTTCTTT. Translating gives CASSAQHGFVRPEAFF.

The rearrangement links TRBV2 to TRBJ2-6; unclear D gene. Per the germline V gene, CDR1 is SNHLY and CDR2 is FYNNEI. This CDR3 is 14 amino acids long. V shed 5 bases and J shed 3 bases, with 8 bases lying between them. This chain's CDR3 is CASSTALGANVLTF. The CDR3 DNA is TGTGCCAGCAGTACGGCCCTTGGGGCCAACGTCCTGACTTTC.

This clonotype came up a few times. The V gene is TRBV10-1, the J gene TRBJ1-1; TRBD1 aligns across 9 bases. Germline trimming cut 4 bases from V and 3 bases from J; bases unmatched to any gene: 6. The V gene's germline CDR1 is WNHNN and CDR2 SYGVQD (reference sequence). The CDR3 totals 15 residues. The CDR3 region is CASSGPGQGYTEAFF. As DNA, the CDR3 is TGCGCCAGCAGTGGACCGGGACAGGGCTACACTGAAGCTTTCTTT.

V and J are TRBV7-2 and TRBJ1-5, with D unclear. This CDR3 is built from 13 residues. The ends were cut back, 1 base at V and 7 bases at J, with 8 bases in the middle. Looked up from germline, CDR1 is SGHTA and CDR2 is FQGNSA. The CDR3 DNA follows: TGTGCCAGCAGCTTAGATAAGGAGCAGCCCCAGCATTTT. Its protein product is CASSLDKEQPQHF.

Written as DNA, the CDR3 is TGTGCCAGCAGCCCCCCGGGAGCTAAGTACGAGCAGTACTTC. Translated, it gives CASSPPGAKYEQYF. The chain is built from TRBV28 and TRBJ2-7; a weak D match, TRBD2 (6 bases). V was cut by 6 bases and J by 4 bases, with 16 bases left in between. CDR1 is MDHEN, CDR2 SYDVKM, per germline. This CDR3 region has 14 residues.

The V and J genes are TRBV10-3 and TRBJ1-4; D is unclear. From germline, CDR1 is ENHRY and CDR2 SYGVKD. The CDR3 is 13 amino acids. V was pared by 6 bases and J by 5 bases, with 10 bases between. CDR3 residues: CAISVLENEKLFF. The CDR3, as DNA: TGTGCCATCAGCGTTTTAGAAAATGAAAAACTGTTTTTT.

In this sample, this clonotype turned up a few times. The rearrangement uses TRBV7-6 and TRBJ2-3; D unclear. From germline, CDR1 is SGHVS and CDR2 FNYEAQ. This CDR3 region has 14 residues. The ends were cut back, 1 base at V and 3 bases at J, with 8 bases in the middle. The CDR3 loop is CASSLGQVTDTQYF. The CDR3 DNA sequence: TGTGCCAGCAGCTTAGGACAAGTGACAGATACGCAGTATTTT. Supplemented by reference TRBV7-6 and TRBJ2-3, the full variable domain reads GAGVSQSPRYKVTKRGQDVALRCDPISGHVSLYWYRQALGQGPEFLTYFNYEAQQDKSGLPNDRFSAERPEGSISTLTIQRTEQRDSAMYRCASSLGQVTDTQYFGPGTRLTVL.

This rearrangement joins TRBV27 to TRBJ1-5; no clear D. The germline gives CDR1 MNHEY, CDR2 SMNVEV (reference sequence). The CDR3 sequence is 13 residues long. V lost 8 bases to trimming and J lost 4 bases, with 12 bases between them. CDR3 bases: TGTGCCAGCGCCATTGAACCTAATCAGCCCCAGCATTTT. This translates into CASAIEPNQPQHF.

This chain links TRBV10-3 with TRBJ2-3; D is unclear. Germline CDR1 ENHRY, CDR2 SYGVKD. The CDR3 has 14 residues. V gave up 6 bases and J gave up 5 bases, with 15 bases separating them. The CDR3 coding sequence is TGTGCCATCAGGGTTGACCCGATGGGAGATACGCAGTATTTT. Translating it yields CAIRVDPMGDTQYF.

CDR3 region: CASSPGSPGDTEAFF. The CDR3 DNA is TGTGCCAGCAGCCCAGGGAGCCCTGGGGACACTGAAGCTTTCTTT. The V and J genes are TRBV7-7 and TRBJ1-1, with D possibly matching TRBD1 (5 bases). In germline, CDR1 is SSHAT, CDR2 FNYEAQ (reference sequence). CDR3 length equals 15 residues. The V end lost 5 bases, the J end lost 3 bases, and 16 bases lay between the germline ends.

The CDR3 nucleotides read TGTGCCAGCAGCCAGTACCGTACGGGAATAAAAAATGAGCAGTTCTTC. Translated: CASSQYRTGIKNEQFF. This chain joins TRBV7-2 and TRBJ2-1, with D perhaps matching TRBD2 (5 bases). The CDR3 consists of 16 residues. Trimming took 5 bases from V and 7 from J, leaving 21 bases between them. The germline gives CDR1 SGHTA, CDR2 FQGNSA.

The CDR3 protein is CASSPTGSSGNTIYF. CDR3 coding DNA: TGTGCCAGCAGTCCCACAGGGAGCTCTGGAAACACCATATATTTT. The chain joins TRBV12-3 or TRBV12-4 to TRBJ1-3; TRBD1 might be the D (6 bases). The CDR3 has 15 amino acids. Trimming left V 5 bases short and J 0 bases short, with 11 bases between.

The chain uses TRBV7-2 and TRBJ1-2; the D is unclear. Germline CDR1 reads SGHTA; CDR2 reads FQGNSA. The V end was cut by 3 bases, the J end by 3 bases, with 14 bases between. The CDR3 runs to 15 residues. CDR3 DNA sequence: TGTGCCAGCAGCTTTGGAGCGGGTTCGGACTATGGCTACACCTTC. Protein product: CASSFGAGSDYGYTF. The full variable domain, its missing parts supplied by reference TRBV7-2 and TRBJ1-2, is GAGVSQSPSNKVTEKGKDVELRCDPISGHTALYWYRQSLGQGLEFLIYFQGNSAPDKSGLPSDRFSAERTGGSVSTLTIQRTQQEDSAVYLCASSFGAGSDYGYTFGSGTRLTVV.

The V gene is TRBV20-1, the J gene TRBJ2-2; 11 nucleotides align to TRBD2. CDR1 DFQATT and CDR2 SNEGSKA come from the germline V gene (reference sequence). The ends lost 1 base at V and 7 bases at J; junction bases unmatched: 11. The CDR3 extends over 17 amino acids. The CDR3, as DNA: TGCAGTGCTAGAGCCTTTAGCGGGAGGGCCATTGTCGGGGAGCTGTTTTTT. Translated, it gives CSARAFSGRAIVGELFF.